This TCR beta chain stems from a study of beta chain features in type 1 diabetes. Study conclusions and caveats: In comparison with healthy donors, patients had naive, central memory and Treg TCRB repertoires that appeared more similar.

This clone has only a few counts. Its antigen is undetermined. V lost 6 bases and J 5 bases, leaving 15 bases between the germline ends. CDR3 length: 14 amino acids. Germline CDR1 SGHNT, CDR2 YENEEA. Every bit of the isolated RNA underwent reverse transcription, so sequencing read expressed TCRB transcripts. Only in-frame clones appear in the TCRdb table, and some are missing; sequencing was by immunoSEQ multiplex PCR. The sample lists about 140,000 clones, approximately 9.8% occurring once. Sequencing was performed on central memory CD4+ T cells from blood. The chain has TRBV11-3 and TRBJ2-3; D gene ambiguous. This receptor was taken from a woman aged 40 to 50 in good health. This CDR3 is CASSRNYGGDTQYF. CDR3 nucleotides: TGTGCCAGCAGTAGAAATTATGGTGGAGATACGCAGTATTTT.